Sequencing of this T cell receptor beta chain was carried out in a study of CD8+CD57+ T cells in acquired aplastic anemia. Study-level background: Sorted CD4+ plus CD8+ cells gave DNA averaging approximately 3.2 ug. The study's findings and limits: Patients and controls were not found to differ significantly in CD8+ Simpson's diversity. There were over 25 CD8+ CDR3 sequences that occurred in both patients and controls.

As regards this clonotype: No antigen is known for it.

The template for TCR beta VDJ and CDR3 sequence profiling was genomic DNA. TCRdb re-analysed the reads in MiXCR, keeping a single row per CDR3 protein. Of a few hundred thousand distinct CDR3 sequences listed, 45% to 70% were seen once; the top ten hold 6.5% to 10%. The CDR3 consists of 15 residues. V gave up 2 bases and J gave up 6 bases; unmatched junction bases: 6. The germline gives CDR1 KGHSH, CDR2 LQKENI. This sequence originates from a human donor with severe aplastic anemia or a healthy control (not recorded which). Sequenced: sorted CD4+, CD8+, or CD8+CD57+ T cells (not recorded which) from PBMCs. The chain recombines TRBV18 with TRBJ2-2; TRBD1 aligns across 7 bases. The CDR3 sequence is CASSPRDSEAGELFF. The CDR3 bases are TGTGCCAGCTCACCAAGGGACAGCGAAGCCGGGGAGCTGTTTTTT. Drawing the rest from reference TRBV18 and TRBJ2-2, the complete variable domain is NAGVMQNPRHLVRRRGQEARLRCSPMKGHSHVYWYRQLPEEGLKFMVYLQKENIIDESGMPKERFSAEFPKEGPSILRIQQVVRGDSAAYFCASSPRDSEAGELFFGEGSRLTVL.